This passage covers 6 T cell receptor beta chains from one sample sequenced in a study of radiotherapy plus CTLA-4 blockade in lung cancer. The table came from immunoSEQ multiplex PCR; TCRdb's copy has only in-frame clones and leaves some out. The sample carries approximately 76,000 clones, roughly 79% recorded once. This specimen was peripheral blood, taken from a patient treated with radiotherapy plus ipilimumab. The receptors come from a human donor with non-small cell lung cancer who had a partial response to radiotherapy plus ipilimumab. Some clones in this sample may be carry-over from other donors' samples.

The CDR3: CASSWASGGGTGELFF. The CDR3 DNA reads TGTGCCAGCAGCTGGGCTAGCGGGGGAGGAACCGGGGAGCTGTTTTTT. The chain uses TRBV5-6 and TRBJ2-2; 10 bases are shared with TRBD2. This CDR3 comprises 16 residues. With V trimmed by 3 bases and J by 5 bases, 7 bases remained unmatched. Germline values: CDR1 SGHDT, CDR2 YYEEEE.

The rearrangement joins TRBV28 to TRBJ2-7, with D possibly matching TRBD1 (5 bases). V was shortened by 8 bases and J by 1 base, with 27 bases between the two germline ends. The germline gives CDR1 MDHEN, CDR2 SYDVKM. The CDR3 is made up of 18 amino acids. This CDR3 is CASGRVWAGYWKSYEQYF. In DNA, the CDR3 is TGTGCCAGCGGCCGAGTCTGGGCAGGGTATTGGAAGTCCTACGAGCAGTACTTC.

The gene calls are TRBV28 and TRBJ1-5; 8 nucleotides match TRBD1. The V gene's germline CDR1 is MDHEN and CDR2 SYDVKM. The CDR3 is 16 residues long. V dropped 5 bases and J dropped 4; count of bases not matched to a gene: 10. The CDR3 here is CASSPYRDRSNQPQHF. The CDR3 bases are TGTGCCAGCAGTCCTTACCGGGACAGGAGTAATCAGCCCCAGCATTTT. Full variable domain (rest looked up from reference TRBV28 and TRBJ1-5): DVKVTQSSRYLVKRTGEKVFLECVQDMDHENMFWYRQDPGLGLRLIYFSYDVKMKEKGDIPEGYSVSREKKERFSLILESASTNQTSMYLCASSPYRDRSNQPQHFGDGTRLSIL.

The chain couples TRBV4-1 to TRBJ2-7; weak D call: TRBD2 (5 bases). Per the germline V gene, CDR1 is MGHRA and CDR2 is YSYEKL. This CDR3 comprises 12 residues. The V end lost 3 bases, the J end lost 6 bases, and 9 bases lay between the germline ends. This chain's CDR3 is CASSHPLGEQYF. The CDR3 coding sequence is TGCGCCAGCAGCCACCCACTAGGCGAGCAGTACTTC.

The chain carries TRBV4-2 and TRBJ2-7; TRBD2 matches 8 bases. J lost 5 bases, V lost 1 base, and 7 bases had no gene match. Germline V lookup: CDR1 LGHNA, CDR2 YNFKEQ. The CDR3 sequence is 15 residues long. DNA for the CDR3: TGTGCCAGCAGCCAAGCACCCGCGGGGGGCGACGAGCAGTACTTC. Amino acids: CASSQAPAGGDEQYF.

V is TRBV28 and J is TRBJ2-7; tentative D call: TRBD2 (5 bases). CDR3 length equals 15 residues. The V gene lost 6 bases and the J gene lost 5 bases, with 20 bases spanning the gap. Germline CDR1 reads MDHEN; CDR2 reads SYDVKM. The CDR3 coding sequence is TGTGCCAGCAGCTCCCCGGGGAGTAGGGTCAACGAGCAGTACTTC. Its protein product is CASSSPGSRVNEQYF.